Sequencing of this TCR beta chain was carried out in a study of CD8 T cells in ankylosing spondylitis. About this clonotype itself: Its target is not known.

Libraries for TCR beta were made by quantitative 5'-RACE with molecular barcodes. One entry per CDR3 protein results from TCRdb running MiXCR on the 5' RACE reads. The profile shows tens of thousands of distinct CDR3 sequences, roughly 6.1% of them singletons. From germline, CDR1 is SGHRS and CDR2 YFSETQ. V lost 7 bases to trimming and J lost 2 bases, with 17 bases between them. There are 15 residues in the CDR3. Study results and caveats: What appeared characteristic of ankylosing spondylitis blood was a TCR beta motif of seven to nine highly homologous variants. In reactive arthritis synovial fluid and blood, some motif variants had been reported before. Disease-associated clonotypes exhibited CD8+ identity and were relatively infrequent in peripheral blood.

The specimen was synovial fluid, either unsorted or a sorted T cell fraction (not recorded which). The TCR comes from a male donor with ankylosing spondylitis. The rearrangement joins TRBV5-1 to TRBJ2-3, with D hard to call. The CDR3 reads CASALDRHDTDTQYF. CDR3 DNA sequence: TGCGCCAGCGCCCTGGATCGGCACGACACAGATACGCAGTATTTT.